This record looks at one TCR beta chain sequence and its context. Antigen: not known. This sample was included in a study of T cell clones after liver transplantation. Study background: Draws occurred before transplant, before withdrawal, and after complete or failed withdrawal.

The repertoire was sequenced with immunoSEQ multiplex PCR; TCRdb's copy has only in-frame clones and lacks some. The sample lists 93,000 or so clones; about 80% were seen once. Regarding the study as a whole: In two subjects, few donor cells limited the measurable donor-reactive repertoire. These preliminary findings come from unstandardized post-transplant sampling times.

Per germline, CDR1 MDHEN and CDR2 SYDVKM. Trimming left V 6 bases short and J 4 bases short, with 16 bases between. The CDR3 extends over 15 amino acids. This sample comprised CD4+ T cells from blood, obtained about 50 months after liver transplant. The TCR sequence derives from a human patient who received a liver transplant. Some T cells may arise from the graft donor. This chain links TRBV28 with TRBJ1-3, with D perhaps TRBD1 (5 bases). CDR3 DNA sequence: TGTGCCAGCAGCTCCGAATCCCGACAGGGAAACACCATATATTTT. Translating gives CASSSESRQGNTIYF. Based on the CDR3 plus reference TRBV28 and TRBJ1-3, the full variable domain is DVKVTQSSRYLVKRTGEKVFLECVQDMDHENMFWYRQDPGLGLRLIYFSYDVKMKEKGDIPEGYSVSREKKERFSLILESASTNQTSMYLCASSSESRQGNTIYFGEGSWLTVV.